The entry below describes one T cell receptor beta chain. Its antigen is not known. The sample comes from a study of metastatic and nonmetastatic thyroid tumors. About the study: Malignant thyroid and benign thyroid patients provided blood and tumor or nodule tissue whose repertoires were compared.

Each patient came to thyroid surgery without any prior treatment (of any kind). Methods used by the authors: It was from CDR3 differences across clinicopathological groups that a distant-metastasis classifier for papillary thyroid cancer was built. TCRdb re-called the PCR reads through MiXCR. Here the V and J calls rest on TCRdb's processing, not on the authors' analysis. This sample has some 21,000 clones, with 11% found just once. The ends were cut back, 6 bases at V and 9 bases at J, with 12 bases in the middle. The germline V gene has CDR1 LNHDA and CDR2 SQIVND (reference sequence). This CDR3 has 12 amino acids. Study-level points and caveats: Malignant thyroid tumors reportedly had TCR beta diversity that was significantly higher than in benign nodules, in blood and tumor.

The sequence was collected from a female donor with papillary thyroid cancer or a benign thyroid nodule (not recorded which). Some clones in this sample may be carry-over from other donors' samples. The sample was blood. The chain carries TRBV19 and TRBJ1-3; unclear D gene. In DNA, the CDR3 is TGTGCCAGTAGCCCGGCCAGTGGCACCATATATTTT. Protein sequence: CASSPASGTIYF.